Below, 25 T cell receptor beta chains from the same sample are listed, as sequenced in a study of blood T cell repertoires in COVID-19. Generated by immunoSEQ multiplex PCR, the TCRdb table keeps only in-frame clones and is missing some. The sample consists of 45,000 to 70,000 clones, about 89% of them appearing once. Sequenced sample: peripheral blood. These receptors originate from a woman aged 55 to 70 with active COVID-19.

CDR3 sequence reads: CASSLEAVNEQFF. CDR3 nucleotides: TGTGCCAGCAGCTTGGAAGCCGTTAATGAGCAGTTCTTC. This rearrangement joins TRBV5-4 to TRBJ2-1; D is unresolved. This CDR3 has 13 amino acids. Germline loops: CDR1 SGHNT, CDR2 YYREEE (reference sequence). V gave up 0 bases and J gave up 7 bases, with 8 bases separating them.

The chain links TRBV30 to TRBJ2-3; no firm D call. Germline CDR1 reads GTSNPN; CDR2 reads SVGIG (reference sequence). The CDR3 extends over 11 amino acids. The V end lost 4 bases, the J end lost 2 bases, and 4 bases lay between the germline ends. The CDR3 sequence is CAWTNTDTQYF. The CDR3 coding sequence is TGTGCCTGGACCAACACAGATACGCAGTATTTT.

The rearrangement uses TRBV4-3 and TRBJ2-7; D perhaps matches TRBD1 (5 bases). Germline V gene sequence: CDR1 LGHNA, CDR2 YSLEER. The CDR3 runs 13 residues. Trimming shortened V by 0 bases and J by 3 bases, and 6 bases separated the two germline ends. CDR3 residues: CASSQERGYEQYF. The CDR3 region has the DNA TGCGCCAGCAGCCAAGAAAGGGGCTACGAGCAGTACTTC.

The chain carries TRBV6-5 and TRBJ2-1; tentatively, D is TRBD2 (6 bases). There are 13 residues in the CDR3. Germline V CDR1 and CDR2: MNHEY, SVGAGI. Between the trimmed V and J ends, which lost 0 bases and 9 bases, there was a span of 9 bases. In DNA form, the CDR3 reads TGTGCCAGCAGTTACTCGGGGGGATTTGAGCAGTTCTTC. It yields the protein CASSYSGGFEQFF.

The chain links TRBV11-2 to TRBJ2-7, with TRBD1 identical over 12 bases. This CDR3 has 16 residues. Trimming took 5 bases from V and 5 from J; bases not matched to a gene: 10. In germline, CDR1 is SGHAT, CDR2 FQNNGV. In DNA form, the CDR3 reads TGTGCCAGCAGCCATTTTAGGGGACAGGGGGCCCACGAGCAGTACTTC. Protein product: CASSHFRGQGAHEQYF.

This clone was observed a few times. The chain recombines TRBV13 with TRBJ1-3; no clear D gene. CDR1 and CDR2 (germline): PRHDT, FYEKMQ (reference sequence). Deletions cut 5 bases from V and 0 bases from J, with 8 bases between. The CDR3 runs to 14 residues. The CDR3 nucleotides read TGTGCCAGCAGCCCCACGGGCTCTGGAAACACCATATATTTT. Translating gives CASSPTGSGNTIYF.

The chain couples TRBV10-3 to TRBJ2-7, with a weak D call TRBD1 (5 bases). Germline-derived CDR1 and CDR2 are ENHRY and SYGVKD. V was shortened by 6 bases and J by 6 bases, with 12 bases between the two germline ends. CDR3 length equals 12 residues. The CDR3 region is CAIRQGSGEQYF. The CDR3 DNA sequence: TGTGCCATCAGGCAGGGAAGTGGCGAGCAGTACTTC.

The chain combines TRBV7-3 with TRBJ1-1, with D perhaps TRBD1 (6 bases). The CDR3 sequence is 13 residues long. The germline V gene encodes CDR1 SGHTA and CDR2 FQGTGA. V shed 5 bases and J shed 2 bases, with 9 bases lying between them. The CDR3 here is CASSADRNTEAFF. CDR3 nucleotide sequence: TGTGCCAGCAGCGCGGACAGAAACACTGAAGCTTTCTTT.

The chain uses TRBV6-6 and TRBJ2-7; TRBD1 is a possible D gene (6 bases). Trimming pared 5 bases from V and 4 bases from J, leaving 18 bases between. The CDR3 is 15 residues long. Germline values: CDR1 MNHNY, CDR2 SVGAGI (reference sequence). The CDR3 region is CASSHNRVKGYEQYF. CDR3 nucleotide sequence: TGTGCCAGCAGTCACAACAGGGTTAAGGGGTACGAGCAGTACTTC.

The gene calls are TRBV4-1 and TRBJ2-2; possibly TRBD1 for D (5 bases). Germline V gene data show CDR1 as MGHRA and CDR2 as YSYEKL. CDR3 size: 14 residues. V lost 2 bases and J lost 7, with 11 bases in between. CDR3 protein: CASSQQGRIGELFF. The CDR3 bases are TGCGCCAGCAGCCAACAGGGAAGAATCGGGGAGCTGTTTTTT.

This sequence joins TRBV10-1 and TRBJ2-1; 10 bases agree with TRBD2. V trimming: 1 base; J trimming: 6 bases; junction bases outside the gene matches: 3. The CDR3 runs to 15 residues. The germline V gene encodes CDR1 WNHNN and CDR2 SYGVQD (reference sequence). CDR3 nucleotides: TGCGCCAGCAGTGAGTTGGCTAGCGGGGGCAATGAGCAGTTCTTC. The encoded protein is CASSELASGGNEQFF.

V and J are TRBV7-6 and TRBJ1-6; perhaps TRBD1 as D (6 bases). The CDR3 covers 16 residues. Per the germline V gene, CDR1 is SGHVS and CDR2 is FNYEAQ. Trimming stripped 0 bases from V and 5 bases from J, with 11 bases between. The chain's CDR3 is CASSLAGAGDNSPLHF. CDR3 DNA: TGTGCCAGCAGCTTAGCAGGGGCAGGGGATAATTCACCCCTCCACTTT.

The genes are TRBV5-1 and TRBJ1-1; tentatively, D is TRBD1 (5 bases). Germline V gene data show CDR1 as SGHRS and CDR2 as YFSETQ. Trimming stripped 4 bases from V and 3 bases from J, with 16 bases between. This CDR3 is built from 15 residues. CDR3 amino acids: CASSTPQGKDTEAFF. The CDR3 region has the DNA TGCGCCAGCAGCACCCCCCAGGGTAAGGACACTGAAGCTTTCTTT.

The V and J genes are TRBV19 and TRBJ2-3; D uncertain. Per the germline V gene, CDR1 is LNHDA and CDR2 is SQIVND (reference sequence). V lost 2 bases, J lost 5 bases, and 14 bases lay in between. This CDR3 has 15 residues. The CDR3 bases are TGTGCCAGTAGTATATCAACCTCTTCTAGAGATACGCAGTATTTT. As protein: CASSISTSSRDTQYF. The entire variable domain, with the rest obtained from reference TRBV19 and TRBJ2-3, is as follows: DGGITQSPKYLFRKEGQNVTLSCEQNLNHDAMYWYRQDPGQGLRLIYYSQIVNDFQKGDIAEGYSVSREKKESFPLTVTSAQKNPTAFYLCASSISTSSRDTQYFGPGTRLTVL.

The V call is TRBV6-6, the J call TRBJ1-1; TRBD1 matches at 7 bases. Germline V gene lookup returns CDR1 MNHNY and CDR2 SVGAGI (reference sequence). The CDR3 length is 12 residues. J lost 7 bases, V lost 5 bases, and 4 bases had no gene match. CDR3 sequence: CASSNWDSEAFF. The CDR3, as DNA: TGTGCCAGCAGTAACTGGGACAGTGAAGCTTTCTTT.

The chain employs TRBV20-1 and TRBJ1-5; TRBD1 matches 8 bases. Trimming took 3 bases from V and 4 from J; bases not matched to a gene: 2. Germline loops: CDR1 DFQATT, CDR2 SNEGSKA (reference sequence). The CDR3 covers 13 residues. The CDR3 spells CSASYRGNQPQHF. The CDR3 DNA is TGCAGTGCTAGTTACAGGGGGAATCAGCCCCAGCATTTT.

CDR3: CASSIAGGDNEQFF. The CDR3 coding sequence is TGTGCCAGCAGCATCGCCGGGGGAGACAATGAGCAGTTCTTC. The chain employs TRBV9 and TRBJ2-1; TRBD2 is a possible D gene (6 bases). Germline lookup yields CDR1 SGDLS and CDR2 YYNGEE. Trimming removed 4 bases at V and 5 bases at J, with 13 bases between. The CDR3 runs to 14 residues.

The chain uses TRBV5-6 and TRBJ1-2, with D possibly being TRBD1 (5 bases). The germline V gene encodes CDR1 SGHDT and CDR2 YYEEEE. The CDR3 runs to 14 residues. Trimming removed 4 bases at V and 5 bases at J, with 15 bases between. The CDR3 loop reads CASSLDPGGYGYTF. CDR3 nucleotides: TGTGCCAGCAGCCTGGATCCCGGGGGGTATGGCTACACCTTC. The whole variable domain, filled in from reference TRBV5-6 and TRBJ1-2, reads DAGVTQSPTHLIKTRGQQVTLRCSPKSGHDTVSWYQQALGQGPQFIFQYYEEEERQRGNFPDRFSGHQFPNYSSELNVNALLLGDSALYLCASSLDPGGYGYTFGSGTRLTVV.

This clone showed up just once. The chain is built from TRBV5-1 and TRBJ1-4; D is uncertain. Trimming stripped 0 bases from V and 0 bases from J, with 6 bases between. The CDR3 is 15 residues long. Germline loops: CDR1 SGHRS, CDR2 YFSETQ. The CDR3 sequence is CASSLDFATNEKLFF. CDR3 bases: TGCGCCAGCAGCTTGGACTTTGCAACTAATGAAAAACTGTTTTTT. Based on the CDR3 plus reference TRBV5-1 and TRBJ1-4, the full variable domain is KAGVTQTPRYLIKTRGQQVTLSCSPISGHRSVSWYQQTPGQGLQFLFEYFSETQRNKGNFPGRFSGRQFSNSRSEMNVSTLELGDSALYLCASSLDFATNEKLFFGSGTQLSVL.

The chain combines TRBV7-2 with TRBJ2-3; 7 bases map to TRBD2. Germline CDR1 is SGHTA and CDR2 is FQGNSA. The CDR3 has 11 residues. This chain's CDR3 is CATGGPDTQYF. The CDR3 DNA is TGTGCTACGGGGGGTCCAGATACGCAGTATTTT.

The chain employs TRBV5-4 and TRBJ2-5; D is unclear. The germline V gene encodes CDR1 SGHNT and CDR2 YYREEE (reference sequence). The CDR3 consists of 13 residues. The V gene lost 3 bases and the J gene lost 5 bases, with 11 bases spanning the gap. This CDR3 is CASSWAGTETQYF. Here the CDR3 DNA reads TGTGCCAGCAGCTGGGCCGGAACCGAGACCCAGTACTTC.

V is TRBV3-1 (or the pseudogene TRBV3-2) and J is TRBJ2-3; D not resolved. Germline-derived CDR1 and CDR2 are LGHDT and YNNKEL (reference sequence). This CDR3 is 15 amino acids long. With 1 base removed from V and 1 base from J, the gap between germline ends came to 9 bases. The CDR3 protein is CASSQGPQGTDTQYF. CDR3 bases: TGTGCCAGCAGCCAAGGGCCCCAAGGCACAGATACGCAGTATTTT.

CDR3 DNA sequence: TGTGCCAGCAGCTCCCTCGGACTTAGAGGGACAGATACGCAGTATTTT. Amino acids: CASSSLGLRGTDTQYF. The chain is built from TRBV7-2 and TRBJ2-3, with D perhaps TRBD2 (5 bases). V was cut by 4 bases and J by 3 bases, with 17 bases left in between. Germline V gene data show CDR1 as SGHTA and CDR2 as FQGNSA. The length of the CDR3 is 16 residues.

V and J are TRBV5-4 and TRBJ2-5, with 10 bases that match TRBD2. This CDR3 has 16 amino acids. The junction had 3 bases not matched to a gene; V was cut back by 0 bases and J by 1 base. CDR1 and CDR2 from the germline V gene are SGHNT and YYREEE (reference sequence). CDR3 nucleotides: TGTGCCAGCAGCTTGGCGCCTAGCGGGGGCCAAGAGACCCAGTACTTC. Its translation is CASSLAPSGGQETQYF.

As concerns this clone: One end of the junction varies from germline; a read error may be responsible. The genes are TRBV19 and TRBJ2-1; tentatively, D is TRBD2 (5 bases). Germline V gene lookup returns CDR1 LNHDA and CDR2 SQIVND (reference sequence). The CDR3 contains 13 residues. DNA for the CDR3: TGTGCCAGTAGTATAGAAGGGTTTGGGTTGCGGGTCTTC. Its protein is CASSIEGFGLRVF.